This T cell receptor (beta chain) is drawn from a study of CD8 T cells in Susac syndrome. On this clonotype: No antigen is known for it.

RNA totalling roughly 0.45 to 1 ug underwent reverse transcription with random hexamers. An immunoSEQ multiplex PCR generated amplified TCR beta CDR3 products spanning 54 Vbeta and 13 Jbeta. TCRdb called the immunoSEQ multiplex PCR reads again in MiXCR, with one record for every CDR3 protein. This table has under 80,000 distinct CDR3 sequences, approximately 94% appearing once. Negative magnetic isolation gave CD8+ and CD4+ cells; FACS enriched CD8+ TEMRA. Study outcomes and limitations: Susac syndrome CD4+ T cell repertoires showed no clonal expansion.

The germline CDR1 and CDR2 sequences are DFQATT and SNEGSKA (reference sequence). V was shortened by 0 bases and J by 2 bases, with 8 bases between the two germline ends. This CDR3 is built from 13 residues. This rearrangement joins TRBV20-1 to TRBJ2-7; perhaps TRBD1 as D (6 bases). The source material was CD4+ T cells from PBMCs. The sequence was obtained from a human donor with Susac syndrome. This CDR3 is CSARDWTAYEQYF. As DNA, the CDR3 is TGCAGTGCTAGAGATTGGACAGCCTACGAGCAGTACTTC.